This T cell receptor beta chain derives from a study of molecular identifiers for immune sequencing clone quantification. Germline V lookup: CDR1 LGHDT, CDR2 YNNKEL (reference sequence). This CDR3 is built from 14 residues. The V and J ends lost 2 bases and 4 bases, in that order; junction bases with no gene match: 2. TCRdb re-called the PCR reads through MiXCR, storing one row per CDR3 protein. The table records some 650,000 distinct CDR3 sequences, about 20% of them present only once. This clonotype was picked up a small number of times. The gene calls are TRBV3-1 and TRBJ2-7; TRBD2 aligns across 10 bases. Sequencing input: naive CD8+ T cells from blood, with Jurkat cell RNA spiked in. Subset denoted: FACS-sorted CD8+CD4-CCR7+CD45RA+ naive T cells. This clonotype was obtained from a human donor in good health. Some libraries in this study had Jurkat cell RNA spiked in. The CDR3 region is CASSQSGGGYEQYF. The CDR3 DNA reads as TGTGCCAGCAGCCAAAGCGGGGGGGGGTACGAGCAGTACTTC.